This T cell receptor (beta chain) was identified during a study of T cells after yellow fever vaccination. Study observations and caveats: Most clones from primary vaccination resurfaced after the booster (under 97% CD4, 88% CD8). Clonotypes found in both CD4 and CD8 compartments made up a small share. Although the secondary response was weaker, it peaked faster, at day 5 versus 15.

The CDR3 sequence is 14 residues long. V was clipped by 9 bases and J by 4 bases, with 16 bases between them. Germline lookup yields CDR1 MNHEY and CDR2 SMNVEV (reference sequence). TCRdb ran MiXCR on the 5' RACE reads and lists one entry per CDR3 protein. The data hold 75,000 to 100,000 distinct CDR3 sequences, with 8% to 10% observed a single time. The chain carries TRBV27 and TRBJ2-1; D is perhaps TRBD2 (6 bases). The input for sequencing was CD8+ T cells not binding an NS4B(214-222) dextramer, sorted from PBMCs, taken around 16 days after the first yellow fever vaccination. This receptor was obtained from a man aged 18 to 30 who received the YFV17D yellow fever vaccine. CDR3 sequence: CASSRGRPYNEQFF. Here the CDR3 DNA reads TGTGCCAGTTCCCGGGGGAGACCTTACAATGAGCAGTTCTTC.